A single sample gave rise to the 18 T cell receptor beta chains below, sequenced in a study of preoperative IRX-2 immunotherapy in early breast cancer. Indicated treatment: preoperative locoregional IRX-2 cytokine immunotherapy. Sequencing was performed with immunoSEQ multiplex PCR; in TCRdb, only in-frame clones are kept and a portion is missing. The sample carries 34,000 or so clones, under 85% recorded once. The material sequenced was lymph node tissue, taken from a patient treated with IRX-2 immunotherapy. Source of these receptors: a human donor with breast cancer.

The chain links TRBV9 to TRBJ2-7; possibly TRBD1 for D (5 bases). Germline V gene lookup returns CDR1 SGDLS and CDR2 YYNGEE. CDR3 length: 13 amino acids. The V and J ends lost 0 bases and 1 base respectively, with 5 bases between them. CDR3 sequence reads: CASSVEGSYEQYF. DNA of the CDR3: TGTGCCAGCAGCGTAGAGGGGTCCTACGAGCAGTACTTC.

The chain recombines TRBV29-1 with TRBJ2-5; the match to TRBD2 covers 13 bases. Germline trimming cut 7 bases from V and 5 bases from J; bases unmatched to any gene: 10. The germline gives CDR1 SQVTM, CDR2 ANQGSEA. This CDR3 has 15 amino acids. CDR3: CSGRTSGGPEETQYF. The DNA of the CDR3 is TGCAGCGGTAGGACTAGCGGGGGCCCGGAGGAGACCCAGTACTTC.

The rearrangement joins TRBV7-7 to TRBJ1-5; D is undetermined. V was shortened by 4 bases and J by 6 bases, with 13 bases between the two germline ends. Germline V CDR1 and CDR2: SSHAT, FNYEAQ (reference sequence). There are 14 residues in the CDR3. Here the CDR3 reads CASSSSWSGQPQHF. CDR3 bases: TGTGCCAGCAGCTCTTCTTGGTCCGGTCAGCCCCAGCATTTT.

This clone was observed a single time. This chain connects TRBV6-8 to TRBJ1-1; a weak D match, TRBD1 (6 bases). Germline values: CDR1 MNHGY, CDR2 SAAAGT. Trimming stripped 0 bases from V and 4 bases from J, with 12 bases between. The CDR3 totals 15 residues. CDR3 nucleotides: TGTGCCAGCAGTTACTCGATGGGAGGGGGCACTGAAGCTTTCTTT. Protein: CASSYSMGGGTEAFF.

This sequence joins TRBV23-1 and TRBJ1-2, with unresolved D. TRBV23-1 is annotated as an ORF whose role is uncertain. Trimming stripped 6 bases from V and 3 bases from J, with 14 bases between. The CDR3 runs to 14 residues. In DNA, the CDR3 is TGCGCCAGCAGCTTGGAGGCCGAGTACTATGGCTACACCTTC. Protein product: CASSLEAEYYGYTF.

V gene TRBV11-3 combines with J gene TRBJ2-3; no firm D call. The CDR3 has 14 amino acids. The germline CDR1 and CDR2 sequences are SGHNT and YENEEA. Deletions cut 5 bases from V and 1 base from J, with 10 bases between. CDR3 DNA: TGTGCCAGCAGCCGAGAGTTGGGCACAGATACGCAGTATTTT. It encodes CASSRELGTDTQYF.

This clone is a singleton in its sample. The chain links TRBV7-6 to TRBJ2-2; 10 nucleotides align to TRBD2. The V gene end was trimmed by 5 bases and the J gene end by 6 bases; junction bases not matched to a gene: 9. The CDR3 contains 16 residues. Germline assignment: CDR1 SGHVS and CDR2 FNYEAQ. The CDR3 coding sequence is TGTGCCAGCAGCGCAACCGGGACTAGCGACGCCGGGGAGCTGTTTTTT. This gives the protein CASSATGTSDAGELFF.

This clone was seen once. The rearrangement uses TRBV12-5 and TRBJ1-2; 7 nucleotides agree with TRBD1. There are 15 residues in the CDR3. Germline loops: CDR1 LGHNT, CDR2 FRNRAP. Trimming cost V 6 bases and J 4 bases; bases outside gene matches: 11. The DNA of the CDR3 is TGTGCTAGTGGATTGCTCGGGACAGCTCCCTATGGCTACACCTTC. Translated, it gives CASGLLGTAPYGYTF.

This clone has only one observation. The chain combines TRBV6-8 with TRBJ2-1; D not resolved. The CDR3 has 15 residues. Between the trimmed V and J ends, which lost 5 bases and 1 base, there was a span of 12 bases. Per germline, CDR1 MNHGY and CDR2 SAAAGT. The CDR3 spells CASSDEPGSYNEQFF. CDR3 nucleotide sequence: TGTGCCAGCAGTGATGAACCCGGATCCTACAATGAGCAGTTCTTC.

The chain recombines TRBV5-1 with TRBJ2-5; D is possibly TRBD1 or TRBD2 (5 bases each). V lost 0 bases and J lost 1, with 7 bases in between. The CDR3 has 14 amino acids. The germline CDR1 and CDR2 sequences are SGHRS and YFSETQ. The CDR3 is CASSLGGTQETQYF. The CDR3 region has the DNA TGCGCCAGCAGCTTGGGGGGGACCCAAGAGACCCAGTACTTC.

The chain recombines TRBV9 with TRBJ1-2; D is unclear. Per the germline V gene, CDR1 is SGDLS and CDR2 is YYNGEE. The CDR3 spans 15 residues. Trimming left V 0 bases short and J 2 bases short, with 11 bases between. The CDR3 DNA reads as TGTGCCAGCAGCGTAGATGCGGGGATCAACTATGGCTACACCTTC. It yields the protein CASSVDAGINYGYTF.

The chain recombines TRBV7-5 with TRBJ1-2; whether TRBD1, the table's D call, matches the DNA was not checked. TRBV7-5 is a listed pseudogene. This CDR3 region has 15 residues. The CDR3 here is CASSRGTSQGYGYTF. CDR3 sequence (DNA): TGTGCCAGCAGTAGGGGGACATCTCAAGGGTATGGCTACACCTTC.

The rearrangement uses TRBV10-2 and TRBJ2-4; TRBD2 matches at 7 bases. Germline CDR1 and CDR2: WSHSY and SAAADI. The CDR3 is made up of 13 amino acids. Trimming cost V 6 bases and J 6 bases; bases outside gene matches: 5. The CDR3 nucleotides read TGCGCCAGCAGACCGGGGGGAGTAAACATTCAGTACTTC. This gives the protein CASRPGGVNIQYF.

The chain employs TRBV19 and TRBJ1-3; D gene ambiguous. The CDR3 covers 15 residues. Germline CDR1 reads LNHDA; CDR2 reads SQIVND (reference sequence). V was shortened by 4 bases and J by 0 bases, with 10 bases between the two germline ends. The CDR3 loop is CASSTVTRSGNTIYF. The CDR3 DNA reads TGTGCCAGTAGTACGGTCACTCGCTCTGGAAACACCATATATTTT.

The V gene is TRBV15, the J gene TRBJ2-3; TRBD2 aligns across 10 bases. This CDR3 has 19 amino acids. V gave up 1 base and J gave up 4 bases; unmatched junction bases: 14. Germline CDR1 reads LNHNV; CDR2 reads YYDKDF (reference sequence). Here the CDR3 reads CATSRASHRGLARPDTQYF. CDR3 nucleotide sequence: TGTGCCACCAGCAGAGCAAGCCACCGGGGACTAGCGCGGCCAGATACGCAGTATTTT.

The chain combines TRBV4-1 with TRBJ2-2; 11 bases agree with TRBD1. CDR3 size: 17 residues. The V gene's germline CDR1 is MGHRA and CDR2 YSYEKL. V lost 4 bases to trimming and J lost 5 bases; unmatched junction nucleotides: 9. The CDR3 reads CASSPTDRGLGTGELFF. The CDR3 DNA reads TGCGCCAGCAGCCCGACGGACAGGGGGCTAGGAACCGGGGAGCTGTTTTTT.

The chain couples TRBV2 to TRBJ2-1; the match to TRBD1 covers 7 bases. Germline CDR1 reads SNHLY; CDR2 reads FYNNEI. V was clipped by 6 bases and J by 6 bases; unmatched bases: 8. CDR3 size: 14 residues. CDR3: CASSAGTDFNEQFF. In DNA form, the CDR3 reads TGTGCCAGCAGCGCCGGGACAGATTTCAATGAGCAGTTCTTC.

DNA of the CDR3: TGTGCCAGTAGTATTGCAGGGGATGGCAATCAGCCCCAGCATTTT. Translation: CASSIAGDGNQPQHF. The chain employs TRBV19 and TRBJ1-5; D might be TRBD1 (6 bases). This CDR3 contains 15 residues. Between the trimmed V and J ends, which lost 3 bases and 2 bases, there was a span of 11 bases. CDR1 is LNHDA, CDR2 SQIVND, per germline (reference sequence). The complete variable domain, with remaining parts taken from reference TRBV19 and TRBJ1-5, reads DGGITQSPKYLFRKEGQNVTLSCEQNLNHDAMYWYRQDPGQGLRLIYYSQIVNDFQKGDIAEGYSVSREKKESFPLTVTSAQKNPTAFYLCASSIAGDGNQPQHFGDGTRLSIL.